Below are 13 T cell receptor beta chains sequenced from a single sample in a study of blood T cell repertoires in COVID-19. The protocol was immunoSEQ multiplex PCR, while the TCRdb copy is restricted to in-frame clones and leaves out a portion. The sample consists of about 69,000 clones, approximately 83% of them appearing once. The sequencing sample was made of peripheral blood. Every receptor here comes from a man aged 40-55 years with COVID-19, enrolled during active disease.

This rearrangement joins TRBV11-2 to TRBJ2-5; 8 positions agree with TRBD1. CDR1 and CDR2 from the germline V gene are SGHAT and FQNNGV. The CDR3 is made up of 14 amino acids. Trimming cost V 2 bases and J 3 bases; bases outside gene matches: 2. The CDR3 reads CASSLQGAEETQYF. CDR3 sequence (DNA): TGTGCCAGCAGCTTACAGGGGGCTGAAGAGACCCAGTACTTC. The entire variable domain, with the rest obtained from reference TRBV11-2 and TRBJ2-5, is as follows: EAGVAQSPRYKIIEKRQSVAFWCNPISGHATLYWYQQILGQGPKLLIQFQNNGVVDDSQLPKDRFSAERLKGVDSTLKIQPAKLEDSAVYLCASSLQGAEETQYFGPGTRLLVL.

The V call is TRBV29-1, the J call TRBJ1-1; 7 nucleotides align to TRBD1. This CDR3 is 11 amino acids long. CDR1 is SQVTM, CDR2 ANQGSEA, per germline. J was trimmed by 4 bases and V by 6 bases; bases with no gene match: 2. The CDR3 region has the DNA TGCAGCGTAGACAGGGTCACTGAAGCTTTCTTT. Encoded protein: CSVDRVTEAFF.

The gene calls are TRBV11-2 and TRBJ1-3; TRBD1 might be the D (6 bases). The germline V and J ends were trimmed by 5 bases and 3 bases, with 11 bases remaining between them. CDR3 length: 14 residues. CDR1 is SGHAT and CDR2 is FQNNGV in the germline V gene. The CDR3 loop reads CASSPGTLGNTIYF. CDR3 bases: TGTGCCAGCAGCCCCGGGACACTTGGAAACACCATATATTTT.

The chain combines TRBV28 with TRBJ1-1, with D possibly TRBD1 on 6 matching bases. V lost 3 bases and J lost 1, with 6 bases in between. In germline, CDR1 is MDHEN, CDR2 SYDVKM. The CDR3 spans 13 residues. CDR3 nucleotide sequence: TGTGCCAGCAGTTTGGGGGCGAACACTGAAGCTTTCTTT. It codes for CASSLGANTEAFF.

The gene calls are TRBV5-1 and TRBJ2-5, with TRBD2 matching 8 bases. The trim removed 0 bases at V and 4 bases at J, leaving 14 bases unmatched. Germline assignment: CDR1 SGHRS and CDR2 YFSETQ. There are 18 residues in the CDR3. CDR3 DNA: TGCGCCAGCAGCTTGGCCAGTCTGGCGGGGGGCCGGGCAGAGACCCAGTACTTC. It specifies CASSLASLAGGRAETQYF.

V and J are TRBV10-1 and TRBJ1-2; D possibly corresponds to TRBD1 (6 bases). Germline CDR1 WNHNN, CDR2 SYGVQD (reference sequence). The CDR3 runs to 13 residues. V lost 4 bases, J lost 4 bases, and 10 bases lay in between. CDR3 coding DNA: TGCGCCAGCAGTGCGGTACAGGGCTATGGCTACACCTTC. Amino acid sequence: CASSAVQGYGYTF.

The chain is built from TRBV6-6 and TRBJ2-5; D is perhaps TRBD1 (6 bases). Trimming left V 6 bases short and J 2 bases short, with 19 bases between. CDR1 MNHNY and CDR2 SVGAGI come from the germline V gene (reference sequence). This CDR3 spans 16 amino acids. The CDR3, as DNA: TGTGCCAGCAGGCGATCCCCGGGACACCCACAAGAGACCCAGTACTTC. Translation gives CASRRSPGHPQETQYF.

V is TRBV14 and J is TRBJ1-2, with TRBD1 matching over 9 bases. The CDR3 has 13 residues. The ends lost 5 bases at V and 5 bases at J; junction bases unmatched: 3. Germline lookup yields CDR1 SGHDN and CDR2 FVKESK. The CDR3 loop reads CASSAGQGYGYTF. The CDR3 nucleotides are TGTGCCAGCAGCGCGGGACAGGGTTATGGCTACACCTTC.

The chain couples TRBV4-1 to TRBJ1-6, with TRBD1 as a possible D gene (5 bases). From germline, CDR1 is MGHRA and CDR2 YSYEKL. V lost 1 base and J lost 8, with 12 bases in between. The CDR3 runs to 15 residues. CDR3 sequence reads: CASSQGRIGDSPLHF. The CDR3 bases are TGCGCCAGCAGCCAAGGCAGGATAGGGGATTCACCCCTCCACTTT.

The chain is built from TRBV5-6 and TRBJ2-7, with TRBD1 matching 9 bases. The V gene's germline CDR1 is SGHDT and CDR2 YYEEEE. The CDR3 consists of 16 residues. V gave up 4 bases and J gave up 6 bases; unmatched junction bases: 14. CDR3: CASSRGRTGDVGEQYF. In DNA, the CDR3 is TGTGCCAGCAGCAGGGGGAGGACAGGGGATGTTGGCGAGCAGTACTTC.

V gene TRBV29-1 combines with J gene TRBJ2-1, with D tentatively TRBD2 (7 bases). V was trimmed by 7 bases and J by 3 bases, leaving 19 bases between them. This CDR3 comprises 15 residues. CDR1 is SQVTM and CDR2 is ANQGSEA in the germline V gene. CDR3 in DNA: TGCAGCGCTGGAGGGGGGGGAACCGACTACAATGAGCAGTTCTTC. It encodes CSAGGGGTDYNEQFF.

V usage is TRBV5-1 and J usage is TRBJ2-7, with 9 bases fitting TRBD1. The trim removed 2 bases at V and 4 bases at J, leaving 4 bases unmatched. The CDR3 runs to 14 residues. Germline V gene lookup returns CDR1 SGHRS and CDR2 YFSETQ. The CDR3 DNA sequence: TGCGCCAGCAGCTTCCAGGACAGGGGTTACGAGCAGTACTTC. Amino acids: CASSFQDRGYEQYF.

This clone appeared once. This CDR3 is CASSLPGNSYEQYF. CDR3 DNA sequence: TGTGCCAGCAGTTTACCGGGAAATTCCTACGAGCAGTACTTC. The V call is TRBV28, the J call TRBJ2-7, with D maybe TRBD2 (5 bases). The CDR3 is made up of 14 amino acids. The V gene's germline CDR1 is MDHEN and CDR2 SYDVKM. V gave up 2 bases and J gave up 1 base, with 9 bases separating them.